Here is one T cell receptor beta chain with its context. Its antigen is as yet unknown. The CDR3 extends 3 residues past the end of the read, so its final part is completed from the germline J gene. This entry belongs to a study of T cells in women clearing cervical HPV infection. General study results and limits: Cases carried less TRBV6-7 than controls: around 0.11% versus 0.15%. It is unknown whether associations predate infection; no effector/memory or HPV-specific sorting.

Germline loops: CDR1 DFQATT, CDR2 SNEGSKA (reference sequence). The CDR3 is 17 residues long. The V and J ends lost 6 bases and 4 bases, in that order; junction bases with no gene match: 16. The data were produced by immunoSEQ multiplex PCR, yet TCRdb's version contains in-frame clones alone and is incomplete. The listing contains roughly 42,000 clones. The chain recombines TRBV20-1 with TRBJ2-1; 9 bases map to TRBD2. The clonotype comes from a woman between 18 and 69 years old with a cervical HPV16 infection that either progressed to CIN3+ or cleared (not recorded which). Sequenced: blood buffy coat. This CDR3 is CSARGGPGTSFYNEQFF. The DNA read from the CDR3 is TGCAGTGCCAGGGGGGGACCCGGGACTAGCTTTTACAATGAG.